This T cell receptor beta chain derives from a study of blood T cell repertoires in COVID-19. On the study more broadly: Collection of acute and convalescent COVID-19 samples took place in the United States, Italy and Spain. From T cells, B-cell-depleted T cells, or PBMCs came the material, which was cDNA or gDNA.

Germline V CDR1 and CDR2: MNHNS, SASEGT. J lost 7 bases, V lost 3 bases, and 9 bases had no gene match. This CDR3 comprises 15 residues. Per the authors' pipeline: Amplification with reference gene primers provided the estimates of nucleated cell counts. Libraries were prepared by immunoSEQ multiplex PCR; TCRdb keeps only in-frame clonotypes and omits some of them. The V and J calls and clone size were taken over from that table, and D and trimming were inferred from the DNA. This table has around 100,000 clones, 90% appearing once. Sequencing was done on a sample of peripheral blood. The sequence was obtained from a man aged 45-65 years with acute or convalescent COVID-19. The chain combines TRBV6-1 with TRBJ1-1; TRBD1 matches 9 bases. The CDR3 bases are TGTGCCAGCAGTGACACAGGGGGCCGTGGTGTTGAAGCTTTCTTT. It codes for CASSDTGGRGVEAFF.